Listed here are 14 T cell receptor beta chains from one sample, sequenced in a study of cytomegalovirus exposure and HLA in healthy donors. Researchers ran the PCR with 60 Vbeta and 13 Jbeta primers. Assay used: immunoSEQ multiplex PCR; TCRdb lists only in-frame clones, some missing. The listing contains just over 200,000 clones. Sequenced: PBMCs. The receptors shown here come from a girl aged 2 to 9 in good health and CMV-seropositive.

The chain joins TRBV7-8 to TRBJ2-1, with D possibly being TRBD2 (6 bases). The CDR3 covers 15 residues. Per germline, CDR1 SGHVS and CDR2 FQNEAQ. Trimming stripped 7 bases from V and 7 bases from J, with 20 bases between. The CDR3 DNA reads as TGTGCCAGCACCCCTTGGGGAAACCGGGGGAATGAGCAGTTCTTC. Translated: CASTPWGNRGNEQFF.

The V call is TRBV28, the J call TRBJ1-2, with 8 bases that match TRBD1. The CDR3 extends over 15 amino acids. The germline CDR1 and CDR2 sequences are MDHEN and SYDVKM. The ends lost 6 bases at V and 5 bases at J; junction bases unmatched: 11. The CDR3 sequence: CASRFGDRSAYGYTF. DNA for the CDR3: TGTGCCAGCAGATTCGGGGACAGGTCTGCTTATGGCTACACCTTC.

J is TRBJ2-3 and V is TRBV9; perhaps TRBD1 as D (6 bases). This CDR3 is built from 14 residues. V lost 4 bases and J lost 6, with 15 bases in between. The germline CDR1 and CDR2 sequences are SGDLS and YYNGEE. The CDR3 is CASSRQVTGDTQYF. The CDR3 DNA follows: TGTGCCAGCAGCAGACAGGTTACAGGGGATACGCAGTATTTT.

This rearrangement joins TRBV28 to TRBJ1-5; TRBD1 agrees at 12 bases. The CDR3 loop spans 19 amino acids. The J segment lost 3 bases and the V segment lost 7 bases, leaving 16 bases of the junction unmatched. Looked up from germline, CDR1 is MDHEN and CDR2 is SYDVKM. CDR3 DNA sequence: TGTGCCAGCATCGGCTCGGGACAGGGGGCGCGGGCCCTCAATCAGCCCCAGCATTTT. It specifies CASIGSGQGARALNQPQHF.

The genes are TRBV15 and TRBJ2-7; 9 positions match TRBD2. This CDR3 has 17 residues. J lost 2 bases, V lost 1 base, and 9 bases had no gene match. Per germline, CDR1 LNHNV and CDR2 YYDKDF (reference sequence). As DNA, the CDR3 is TGTGCCACCAGCAGAGGAGGGGATAGCGGGGGCACCTACGAGCAGTACTTC. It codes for CATSRGGDSGGTYEQYF.

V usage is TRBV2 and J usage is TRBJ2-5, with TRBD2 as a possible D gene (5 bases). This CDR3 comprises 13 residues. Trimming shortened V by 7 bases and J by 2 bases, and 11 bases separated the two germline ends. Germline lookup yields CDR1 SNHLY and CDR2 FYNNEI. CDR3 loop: CASIRGLQETQYF. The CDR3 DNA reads TGTGCCAGCATTCGAGGGCTACAAGAGACCCAGTACTTC.

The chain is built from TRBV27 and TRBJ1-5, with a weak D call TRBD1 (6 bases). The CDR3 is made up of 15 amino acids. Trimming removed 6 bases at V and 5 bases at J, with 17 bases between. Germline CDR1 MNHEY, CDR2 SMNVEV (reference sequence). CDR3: CASSLRGGSHQPQHF. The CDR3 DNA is TGTGCCAGCAGCCTCAGGGGTGGCAGCCATCAGCCCCAGCATTTT.

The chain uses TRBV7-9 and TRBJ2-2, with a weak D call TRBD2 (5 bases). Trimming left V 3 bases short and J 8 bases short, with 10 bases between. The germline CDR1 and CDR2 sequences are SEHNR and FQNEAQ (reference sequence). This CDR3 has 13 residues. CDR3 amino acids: CASSFNREGELFF. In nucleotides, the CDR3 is TGTGCCAGCAGCTTTAATCGGGAAGGGGAGCTGTTTTTT.

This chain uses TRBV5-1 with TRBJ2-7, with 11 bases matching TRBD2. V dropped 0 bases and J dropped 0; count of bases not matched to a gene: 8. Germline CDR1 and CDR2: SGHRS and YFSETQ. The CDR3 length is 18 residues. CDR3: CASSLAGSGRAGSYEQYF. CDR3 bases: TGCGCCAGCAGCTTGGCCGGTAGCGGGAGGGCCGGCTCCTACGAGCAGTACTTC. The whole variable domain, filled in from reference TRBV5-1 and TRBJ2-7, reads KAGVTQTPRYLIKTRGQQVTLSCSPISGHRSVSWYQQTPGQGLQFLFEYFSETQRNKGNFPGRFSGRQFSNSRSEMNVSTLELGDSALYLCASSLAGSGRAGSYEQYFGPGTRLTVT.

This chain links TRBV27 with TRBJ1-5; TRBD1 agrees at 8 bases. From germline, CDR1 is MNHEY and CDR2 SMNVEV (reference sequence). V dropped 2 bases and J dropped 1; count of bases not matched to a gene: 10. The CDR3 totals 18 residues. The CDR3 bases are TGTGCCAGCAGTTTAAGGGGATTCCGGGACAGGAGCAATCAGCCCCAGCATTTT. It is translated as CASSLRGFRDRSNQPQHF.

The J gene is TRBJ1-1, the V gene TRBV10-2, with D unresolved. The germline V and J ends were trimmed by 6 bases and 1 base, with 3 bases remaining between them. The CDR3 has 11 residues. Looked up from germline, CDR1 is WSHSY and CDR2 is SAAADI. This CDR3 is CASSQNTEAFF. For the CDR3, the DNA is TGCGCCAGCAGCCAGAACACTGAAGCTTTCTTT.

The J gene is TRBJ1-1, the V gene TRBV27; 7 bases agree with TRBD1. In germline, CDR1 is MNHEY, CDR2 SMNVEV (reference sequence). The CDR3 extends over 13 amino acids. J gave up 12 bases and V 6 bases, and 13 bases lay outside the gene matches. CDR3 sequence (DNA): TGTGCCAGCAGCCTGGGGGACAGCCTAGGAACTTTCTTT. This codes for CASSLGDSLGTFF.

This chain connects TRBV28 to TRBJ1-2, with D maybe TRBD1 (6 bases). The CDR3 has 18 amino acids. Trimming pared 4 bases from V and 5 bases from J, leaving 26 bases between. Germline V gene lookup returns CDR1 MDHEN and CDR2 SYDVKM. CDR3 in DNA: TGTGCCAGCAGTTCCCCCGGGCCCACAGGGTATCCTCTATATGGCTACACCTTC. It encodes CASSSPGPTGYPLYGYTF.

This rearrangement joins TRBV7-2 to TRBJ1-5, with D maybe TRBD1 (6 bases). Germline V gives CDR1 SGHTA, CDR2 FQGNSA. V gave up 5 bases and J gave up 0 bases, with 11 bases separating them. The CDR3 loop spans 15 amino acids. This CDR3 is CASSIQGYSNQPQHF. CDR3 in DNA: TGTGCCAGCAGCATACAGGGATATAGCAATCAGCCCCAGCATTTT.